These 32 T cell receptor beta chains came from one sample sequenced in a study of T cell responses to AZD1222 COVID-19 vaccine. Assay used: immunoSEQ multiplex PCR; TCRdb lists only in-frame clones, some missing. This sample carries approximately 56,000 clones, 75% to 90% of them seen once, and the ten largest clones take over 12%. Sequencing was performed on peripheral blood, taken on day 0 of AZD1222 vaccination. These receptors were taken from an adult in good health.

The chain combines TRBV6-6 with TRBJ1-1, with D possibly TRBD1 on 5 matching bases. The V end lost 5 bases, the J end lost 7 bases, and 11 bases lay between the germline ends. The CDR3 consists of 12 residues. Per the germline V gene, CDR1 is MNHNY and CDR2 is SVGAGI (reference sequence). The DNA for the CDR3 is TGTGCCAGCAGTCGGGACCGCGATGAAGCTTTCTTT. It is translated as CASSRDRDEAFF.

The rearrangement uses TRBV30 and TRBJ2-7, with D unresolved. With 0 bases removed from V and 4 bases from J, the gap between germline ends came to 7 bases. Germline V gives CDR1 GTSNPN, CDR2 SVGIG (reference sequence). The CDR3 has 12 residues. The CDR3 DNA sequence: TGTGCCTGGAGTGTATCCGGTTACGAGCAGTACTTC. It specifies CAWSVSGYEQYF. Based on the CDR3 plus reference TRBV30 and TRBJ2-7, the full variable domain is SQTIHQWPATLVQPVGSPLSLECTVEGTSNPNLYWYRQAAGRGLQLLFYSVGIGQISSEVPQNLSASRPQDRQFILSSKKLLLSDSGFYLCAWSVSGYEQYFGPGTRLTVT.

The chain employs TRBV5-8 and TRBJ2-2; 12 nucleotides line up with TRBD1. Germline trimming cut 2 bases from V and 3 bases from J; bases unmatched to any gene: 5. The V gene's germline CDR1 is SGHTS and CDR2 YDEGEE. The CDR3 contains 17 residues. CDR3 in DNA: TGTGCCAGCAGCTTAGGGACAGGGGGCTTGCACACCGGGGAGCTGTTTTTT. Its translation is CASSLGTGGLHTGELFF. Complete variable domain (other parts from reference TRBV5-8 and TRBJ2-2): EAGVTQSPTHLIKTRGQQATLRCSPISGHTSVYWYQQALGLGLQFLLWYDEGEERNRGNFPPRFSGRQFPNYSSELNVNALELEDSALYLCASSLGTGGLHTGELFFGEGSRLTVL.

The chain joins TRBV2 to TRBJ1-6, with 7 nucleotides matching TRBD1. V lost 7 bases, J lost 8 bases, and 8 bases stayed unmatched. There are 14 residues in the CDR3. Germline lookup yields CDR1 SNHLY and CDR2 FYNNEI. The CDR3 nucleotides are TGTGCCAGCACCGAGGGCAGGGGGGATTCACCCCTCCACTTT. Its protein product is CASTEGRGDSPLHF. The full variable domain, in which reference TRBV2 and TRBJ1-6 provide the parts outside the CDR3, is EPEVTQTPSHQVTQMGQEVILRCVPISNHLYFYWYRQILGQKVEFLVSFYNNEISEKSEIFDDQFSVERPDGSNFTLKIRSTKLEDSAMYFCASTEGRGDSPLHFGNGTRLTVT.

The chain joins TRBV15 to TRBJ1-2; D possibly corresponds to TRBD1 (6 bases). Per germline, CDR1 LNHNV and CDR2 YYDKDF (reference sequence). The V end lost 4 bases, the J end lost 10 bases, and 16 bases lay between the germline ends. There are 13 residues in the CDR3. CDR3 residues: CATSNDRIRDYTF. The CDR3 coding sequence is TGTGCCACCAGCAATGACAGGATTAGGGACTACACCTTC.

V usage is TRBV29-1 and J usage is TRBJ2-7; D is possibly TRBD2 (5 bases). The V gene's germline CDR1 is SQVTM and CDR2 ANQGSEA. V lost 1 base and J 3 bases, leaving 7 bases between the germline ends. The CDR3 runs to 12 residues. The CDR3 bases are TGCAGCGTTGAAGGCGGAGGCTACGAGCAGTACTTC. It is translated as CSVEGGGYEQYF.

This clone was detected only a few times. The V gene is TRBV11-2, the J gene TRBJ1-6; D gene unclear. V shed 1 base and J shed 6 bases, with 4 bases lying between them. Germline lookup yields CDR1 SGHAT and CDR2 FQNNGV. The CDR3 is 13 residues long. CDR3 DNA: TGTGCCAGCAGCTTAGGAGGTAATTCACCCCTCCACTTT. Translated: CASSLGGNSPLHF.

The genes are TRBV11-2 and TRBJ2-7, with D unresolved. The length of the CDR3 is 13 residues. Germline values: CDR1 SGHAT, CDR2 FQNNGV. Trimming stripped 5 bases from V and 3 bases from J, with 11 bases between. CDR3 loop: CASSTTPIYEQYF. The DNA for the CDR3 is TGTGCCAGCAGCACGACACCGATCTACGAGCAGTACTTC.

The rearrangement joins TRBV7-9 to TRBJ2-1; 9 bases are a match to TRBD1. CDR3 size: 15 residues. V lost 8 bases to trimming and J lost 0 bases; unmatched junction nucleotides: 5. Germline CDR1 and CDR2: SEHNR and FQNEAQ (reference sequence). The DNA for the CDR3 is TGTGCCAGCGGGCCACAGGGGGCCTCCTACAATGAGCAGTTCTTC. Translation: CASGPQGASYNEQFF.

The chain uses TRBV6-2 or TRBV6-3 and TRBJ2-7; 10 bases are shared with TRBD2. V trimming: 0 bases; J trimming: 6 bases; junction bases outside the gene matches: 17. CDR1 is MNHEY, CDR2 SVGEGT, per germline. The CDR3 covers 19 residues. CDR3 sequence: CASSYSWSGGAYGVSEQYF. The CDR3 bases are TGTGCCAGCAGTTACTCTTGGAGCGGGGGGGCCTATGGCGTCTCCGAGCAGTACTTC.

The gene calls are TRBV6-5 and TRBJ2-3; 8 nucleotides align to TRBD2. Trimming removed 5 bases from V and 7 bases from J; junction bases left unmatched: 11. CDR1 and CDR2 (germline): MNHEY, SVGAGI. This CDR3 is 15 amino acids long. This chain's CDR3 is CASSPLAGSRNTQYF. Here the CDR3 DNA reads TGTGCCAGCAGTCCCCTAGCGGGCAGTCGGAATACGCAGTATTTT.

V usage is TRBV21-1 and J usage is TRBJ1-5; the D call TRBD1 from the table was never checked on the DNA. TRBV21-1 corresponds to a pseudogene. The CDR3 is 20 residues long. CDR3 bases: TGTGCCAGCAGCCAAACCCGAAAGGGGGCGTCAAAATCGATGGATCAGCCCCAGCATTTT. Protein product: CASSQTRKGASKSMDQPQHF.

V is TRBV6-5 and J is TRBJ2-7; tentatively, D is TRBD1 (5 bases). CDR1 MNHEY and CDR2 SVGAGI come from the germline V gene. The CDR3 has 14 residues. V was clipped by 6 bases and J by 2 bases, with 14 bases between them. CDR3 residues: CASSWAGSTYEQYF. CDR3 bases: TGTGCCAGCAGCTGGGCAGGGTCTACCTACGAGCAGTACTTC.

This chain links TRBV9 with TRBJ2-5, with 7 bases fitting TRBD2. Germline V gives CDR1 SGDLS, CDR2 YYNGEE. CDR3 length: 17 residues. With V trimmed by 0 bases and J by 2 bases, 10 bases remained unmatched. The CDR3 DNA is TGTGCCAGCAGCGTAGGTCGTACGGGGGGTTTACAAGAGACCCAGTACTTC. This encodes CASSVGRTGGLQETQYF. The full variable domain, its missing parts supplied by reference TRBV9 and TRBJ2-5, is DSGVTQTPKHLITATGQRVTLRCSPRSGDLSVYWYQQSLDQGLQFLIQYYNGEERAKGNILERFSAQQFPDLHSELNLSSLELGDSALYFCASSVGRTGGLQETQYFGPGTRLLVL.

The chain is built from TRBV21-1 and TRBJ1-2; whether TRBD1, the table's D call, matches the DNA was not checked. TRBV21-1 is a documented pseudogene. The CDR3 runs 13 residues. In DNA, the CDR3 is TGTGCCAGCAGTCACGACAGGGCCGATGGCTACACCTTC. Encoded protein: CASSHDRADGYTF.

The V and J genes are TRBV14 and TRBJ1-4, with TRBD1 matching over 7 bases. V was pared by 2 bases and J by 5 bases, with 5 bases of the junction left unmatched. CDR1 SGHDN and CDR2 FVKESK come from the germline V gene. The CDR3 is made up of 15 amino acids. The CDR3 DNA reads as TGTGCCAGCAGCCAATTCGGGACAGTGAATGAAAAACTGTTTTTT. Translating it yields CASSQFGTVNEKLFF.

The rearrangement uses TRBV5-1 and TRBJ1-2, with D maybe TRBD1 (5 bases). Germline V gene lookup returns CDR1 SGHRS and CDR2 YFSETQ. The length of the CDR3 is 18 residues. The germline V and J ends were trimmed by 4 bases and 2 bases, with 24 bases remaining between them. In nucleotides, the CDR3 is TGCGCCAGCAGCCCCTACGGGGTTCCAGGGCCTATGAACTATGGCTACACCTTC. This gives the protein CASSPYGVPGPMNYGYTF.

The table lists this clone with a few counts. The chain recombines TRBV11-2 with TRBJ1-4; D may be TRBD1 (6 bases). CDR1 is SGHAT, CDR2 FQNNGV, per germline. Between the trimmed V and J ends, which lost 7 bases and 5 bases, there was a span of 17 bases. The CDR3 extends over 15 amino acids. DNA for the CDR3: TGTGCCAGCACCCCCTCAGACAGGAAGAATGAAAAACTGTTTTTT. Its protein is CASTPSDRKNEKLFF.

The J gene is TRBJ1-5, the V gene TRBV5-1, with TRBD1 matching 9 bases. The germline V gene encodes CDR1 SGHRS and CDR2 YFSETQ. The CDR3 runs to 16 residues. Unmatched junction bases numbered 12, after V lost 7 bases and J lost 4 bases. In nucleotides, the CDR3 is TGCGCCAGCTTCCATGGGACAGGGTTTGGGAATCAGCCCCAGCATTTT. It yields the protein CASFHGTGFGNQPQHF.

V is TRBV19 and J is TRBJ1-3; D is unresolved. The CDR3 runs 13 residues. Germline V gene lookup returns CDR1 LNHDA and CDR2 SQIVND (reference sequence). Trimming left V 7 bases short and J 7 bases short, with 14 bases between. CDR3 in DNA: TGTGCCAGTACCAGTCGGGGAAGCAACACCATATATTTT. Amino acid sequence: CASTSRGSNTIYF.

This chain uses TRBV27 with TRBJ2-5; 9 bases fit TRBD2. V lost 3 bases and J lost 5; bases outside the gene matches: 7. The CDR3 is 15 residues long. Per germline, CDR1 MNHEY and CDR2 SMNVEV (reference sequence). CDR3 coding DNA: TGTGCCAGCAGTTTTGCGGGGGGGCCATCTGAGACCCAGTACTTC. Translation gives CASSFAGGPSETQYF.

This rearrangement joins TRBV19 to TRBJ1-4; no reliable D call. Trimming cost V 3 bases and J 4 bases, with 9 bases left between them. Germline V gene sequence: CDR1 LNHDA, CDR2 SQIVND (reference sequence). This CDR3 spans 14 amino acids. The CDR3 reads CASSIQDLNEKLFF. CDR3 nucleotide sequence: TGTGCCAGTAGTATCCAGGACCTTAATGAAAAACTGTTTTTT.

This chain joins TRBV19 and TRBJ2-3; D is unresolved. The CDR3 contains 15 residues. Germline CDR1 and CDR2: LNHDA and SQIVND (reference sequence). Trimming took off 3 bases at V and 2 bases at J, with 12 bases between the two ends. The CDR3 region is CASSMVQQITDTQYF. The CDR3 bases are TGTGCCAGTAGTATGGTACAACAAATCACAGATACGCAGTATTTT.

This chain joins TRBV24-1 and TRBJ2-5, with 8 bases matching TRBD2. Germline CDR1 is KGHDR and CDR2 is SFDVKD. V lost 9 bases, J lost 5 bases, and 13 bases stayed unmatched. CDR3 length equals 15 residues. This chain's CDR3 is CATARGAGAGETQYF. For the CDR3, the DNA is TGTGCCACCGCCCGGGGAGCGGGGGCTGGTGAGACCCAGTACTTC.

V and J are TRBV10-3 and TRBJ2-2; 9 bases are a match to TRBD1. CDR3 size: 15 residues. Trimming removed 5 bases from V and 2 bases from J; junction bases left unmatched: 3. Germline lookup yields CDR1 ENHRY and CDR2 SYGVKD. CDR3 loop: CAISWDRANTGELFF. The CDR3 DNA is TGTGCCATCAGTTGGGACAGGGCAAACACCGGGGAGCTGTTTTTT.

The chain joins TRBV2 to TRBJ2-7; D unresolved. Germline CDR1 SNHLY, CDR2 FYNNEI. The V end lost 4 bases, the J end lost 4 bases, and 17 bases lay between the germline ends. This CDR3 region has 15 residues. The CDR3 reads CASSGSRALSYEQYF. As DNA, the CDR3 is TGTGCCAGCAGTGGGTCCCGGGCCCTTTCTTACGAGCAGTACTTC.

In this sample, this clone turned up a few times. The J gene is TRBJ1-3, the V gene TRBV7-2; 8 positions match TRBD1. Unmatched junction bases numbered 4, after V lost 5 bases and J lost 4 bases. This CDR3 is built from 14 residues. Per germline, CDR1 SGHTA and CDR2 FQGNSA. In DNA form, the CDR3 reads TGTGCCAGCAGCCAGGACAGGGCGGGAAACACCATATATTTT. This codes for CASSQDRAGNTIYF.

This clone was observed a few times. The J gene is TRBJ1-1, the V gene TRBV6-5; 10 bases fit TRBD1. Per germline, CDR1 MNHEY and CDR2 SVGAGI. This CDR3 comprises 15 residues. V was clipped by 10 bases and J by 1 base; unmatched bases: 9. CDR3 region: CAIPWTGGTNTEAFF. The DNA for the CDR3 is TGTGCCATACCCTGGACAGGGGGAACGAACACTGAAGCTTTCTTT.

The chain has TRBV7-2 and TRBJ2-5; D uncertain. The CDR3 sequence is 12 residues long. The V end was cut by 1 base, the J end by 6 bases, with 6 bases between. CDR1 and CDR2 (germline): SGHTA, FQGNSA. Written as DNA, the CDR3 is TGTGCCAGCAGCTTAGTATTAAAGACCCAGTACTTC. Translating it yields CASSLVLKTQYF.

The chain recombines TRBV19 with TRBJ2-7, with TRBD1 as a possible D gene (5 bases). Trimming took off 5 bases at V and 3 bases at J, with 11 bases between the two ends. CDR3 length: 13 amino acids. Germline CDR1 LNHDA, CDR2 SQIVND (reference sequence). The CDR3 bases are TGTGCCAGTAGTGTGGACATATTCTACGAGCAGTACTTC. Translation: CASSVDIFYEQYF.

The chain joins TRBV24-1 to TRBJ2-1; 9 nucleotides align to TRBD2. V shed 3 bases and J 8 bases; nucleotides not matched to a gene: 10. CDR3 length: 16 amino acids. The germline gives CDR1 KGHDR, CDR2 SFDVKD. The CDR3 coding sequence is TGTGCCACCAGTGATCCCGGGGGCGGGGGGGCTTATGAGCAGTTCTTC. Protein: CATSDPGGGGAYEQFF.

The chain combines TRBV6-4 with TRBJ1-6; TRBD1 agrees at 11 bases. Germline assignment: CDR1 MRHNA and CDR2 SNTAGT. Trimming cost V 8 bases and J 12 bases; bases outside gene matches: 6. The CDR3 has 13 amino acids. The chain's CDR3 is CASAPGQGVPLHF. CDR3 DNA sequence: TGTGCCAGCGCCCCGGGACAGGGGGTACCCCTCCACTTT.